A single sample gave rise to the 25 T cell receptor beta chains below, sequenced in a study of T cells in Graves' hyperthyroidism and ophthalmopathy. Template material for amplifying TCR beta CDR3 regions consisted of RNA transcripts. During a first-round RT-PCR of the TCR CDR3, the HTBI primer set was used. One entry per CDR3 protein results from TCRdb running MiXCR on the multiplex PCR reads. The repertoire holds fewer than 650,000 distinct CDR3 sequences, with 12% to 15% as singletons. The sample was blood. The receptors stem from a woman between 35 and 50 years old with Graves' hyperthyroidism.

This clonotype was picked up many times. This rearrangement joins TRBV10-1 to TRBJ2-7; D is tentatively TRBD1 or TRBD2 (5 bases each). The CDR3 extends over 16 amino acids. V was clipped by 5 bases and J by 5 bases, with 22 bases between them. CDR1 and CDR2 from the germline V gene are WNHNN and SYGVQD (reference sequence). This chain's CDR3 is CASSSSPGPNLDEQYF. The DNA of the CDR3 is TGCGCCAGCAGTTCTAGTCCGGGACCAAACTTAGACGAGCAGTACTTC.

At least ten counts were recorded for this clonotype. The rearrangement links TRBV7-2 to TRBJ2-1; D may correspond to TRBD1 or TRBD2 (5 bases each). The V gene's germline CDR1 is SGHTA and CDR2 FQGNSA. The V gene lost 5 bases and the J gene lost 0 bases, with 17 bases spanning the gap. The CDR3 is 17 residues long. CDR3 nucleotide sequence: TGTGCCAGCAGCCCCGGGCCGGGGACGGACTCCTACAATGAGCAGTTCTTC. Protein product: CASSPGPGTDSYNEQFF. Filled out from reference TRBV7-2 and TRBJ2-1, the complete variable domain reads GAGVSQSPSNKVTEKGKDVELRCDPISGHTALYWYRQSLGQGLEFLIYFQGNSAPDKSGLPSDRFSAERTGGSVSTLTIQRTQQEDSAVYLCASSPGPGTDSYNEQFFGPGTRLTVL.

CDR3 loop: CASSPQGQGALGNQPQHF. CDR3 in DNA: TGTGCCAGTAGTCCCCAGGGGCAGGGGGCTCTCGGCAATCAGCCCCAGCATTTT. The V call is TRBV19, the J call TRBJ1-5; TRBD1 agrees at 8 bases. The CDR3 is 18 residues long. The V segment lost 5 bases and the J segment 2 bases; nucleotides outside the gene matches: 14. From germline, CDR1 is LNHDA and CDR2 SQIVND (reference sequence).

This clonotype was seen only a few times. The chain recombines TRBV6-1 with TRBJ1-5; D uncertain. Trimming took off 6 bases at V and 1 base at J, with 13 bases between the two ends. From germline, CDR1 is MNHNS and CDR2 SASEGT. The CDR3 loop spans 15 amino acids. This CDR3 is CASSPFWGSNQPQHF. In DNA, the CDR3 is TGTGCCAGCAGCCCCTTCTGGGGAAGCAATCAGCCCCAGCATTTT.

CDR3 region: CSASPTSGSTYEQYF. CDR3 sequence (DNA): TGCAGTGCTAGCCCCACTAGCGGGAGTACCTACGAGCAGTACTTC. The rearrangement joins TRBV20-1 to TRBJ2-7; the match to TRBD2 covers 11 bases. The V and J ends lost 3 bases and 2 bases, in that order; junction bases with no gene match: 6. The CDR3 has 15 residues. Germline CDR1 is DFQATT and CDR2 is SNEGSKA (reference sequence).

Only one count was recorded for this clonotype. V usage is TRBV3-1 and J usage is TRBJ1-6; D gene uncertain. The V end was cut by 0 bases, the J end by 0 bases, with 12 bases between. The CDR3 contains 18 residues. Germline V gene lookup returns CDR1 LGHDT and CDR2 YNNKEL (reference sequence). This chain's CDR3 is CASSQDLGRSSYNSPLHF. The CDR3 nucleotides read TGTGCCAGCAGCCAAGATCTGGGTCGGAGCTCCTATAATTCACCCCTCCACTTT.

The table lists this clonotype with a few counts. This chain links TRBV18 with TRBJ1-3, with D possibly TRBD1 on 5 matching bases. CDR1 and CDR2 (germline): KGHSH, LQKENI. This CDR3 spans 16 amino acids. V gave up 4 bases and J gave up 2 bases, with 15 bases separating them. Here the CDR3 DNA reads TGTGCCAGCTCACTGGGGCCGCCTAAGGCTGGAAACACCATATATTTT. As protein: CASSLGPPKAGNTIYF.

This clonotype was counted ten times or more. The rearrangement uses TRBV5-1 and TRBJ2-7; 10 bases map to TRBD2. The CDR3 consists of 16 residues. The germline gives CDR1 SGHRS, CDR2 YFSETQ. V shed 0 bases, J shed 4 bases, and the junction held 7 bases outside the gene matches. The CDR3 nucleotides are TGCGCCAGCAGCTTGGCCCCTAGCGGGAGTAGTTACGAGCAGTACTTC. It specifies CASSLAPSGSSYEQYF.

This clonotype has a count of ten or more. V gene TRBV30 combines with J gene TRBJ2-2; perhaps TRBD1 as D (5 bases). Germline values: CDR1 GTSNPN, CDR2 SVGIG (reference sequence). Trimming stripped 1 base from V and 6 bases from J, with 9 bases between. CDR3 size: 13 residues. The CDR3 DNA sequence: TGTGCCTGGAGTGGGCAGGGATCCGGGGAGCTGTTTTTT. Residues: CAWSGQGSGELFF.

This clonotype was counted only a few times. The rearrangement links TRBV29-1 to TRBJ2-1; D is possibly TRBD1 (7 bases). The CDR3 is 19 amino acids. Germline-derived CDR1 and CDR2 are SQVTM and ANQGSEA. Trimming shortened V by 7 bases and J by 4 bases, and 32 bases separated the two germline ends. CDR3 DNA sequence: TGCAGCGCCCCTCGGACAGGCGGTATAGCGGAAACCCCATACAATGAGCAGTTCTTC. Protein product: CSAPRTGGIAETPYNEQFF.

The chain links TRBV10-3 to TRBJ2-7; D could derive from TRBD1 or TRBD2 (5 bases each). V was shortened by 0 bases and J by 6 bases, with 12 bases between the two germline ends. CDR3 length equals 14 residues. Germline CDR1 and CDR2: ENHRY and SYGVKD. The chain's CDR3 is CAISESRKGSEQYF. Written as DNA, the CDR3 is TGTGCCATCAGTGAGTCGCGGAAGGGGAGCGAGCAGTACTTC.

This clonotype appeared many times. The genes are TRBV30 and TRBJ1-4; no definite D call. V lost 3 bases and J 8 bases, leaving 10 bases between the germline ends. The CDR3 covers 12 residues. From germline, CDR1 is GTSNPN and CDR2 SVGIG (reference sequence). This CDR3 is CAWSPVGEKLFF. For the CDR3, the DNA is TGTGCCTGGAGCCCGGTAGGAGAAAAACTGTTTTTT.

There are many counts of this clonotype. CDR3 in amino acids: CASRSRLAQETQYF. The CDR3 nucleotides are TGTGCCAGCAGGAGTAGACTAGCGCAAGAGACCCAGTACTTC. This chain links TRBV5-6 with TRBJ2-5; 8 bases fit TRBD2. CDR1 is SGHDT and CDR2 is YYEEEE in the germline V gene. The CDR3 has 14 residues. After removal of 5 bases from V and 2 bases from J, the junction contained 5 bases not matched to a gene. Supplemented by reference TRBV5-6 and TRBJ2-5, the full variable domain reads DAGVTQSPTHLIKTRGQQVTLRCSPKSGHDTVSWYQQALGQGPQFIFQYYEEEERQRGNFPDRFSGHQFPNYSSELNVNALLLGDSALYLCASRSRLAQETQYFGPGTRLLVL.

The rearrangement links TRBV6-1 to TRBJ1-2, with 9 bases identical to TRBD1. CDR1 is MNHNS, CDR2 SASEGT, per germline. Germline trimming cut 8 bases from V and 4 bases from J; bases unmatched to any gene: 8. This CDR3 is built from 14 residues. The CDR3 bases are TGTGCCAGCCAAGGGACAGGGATCATCTATGGCTACACCTTC. This encodes CASQGTGIIYGYTF.

This clonotype has at least ten counts. The rearrangement uses TRBV7-2 and TRBJ1-1, with a possible D match to TRBD1 (5 bases). Trimming stripped 7 bases from V and 2 bases from J, with 17 bases between. This CDR3 comprises 15 residues. CDR1 is SGHTA and CDR2 is FQGNSA in the germline V gene. The CDR3 loop reads CASTSGGEANTEAFF. DNA for the CDR3: TGTGCCAGCACCTCGGGGGGGGAGGCCAACACTGAAGCTTTCTTT.

This clonotype has ten or more counts. This rearrangement joins TRBV20-1 to TRBJ1-5; 7 bases map to TRBD1. The V segment lost 0 bases and the J segment 5 bases; nucleotides outside the gene matches: 7. The CDR3 consists of 15 residues. Per the germline V gene, CDR1 is DFQATT and CDR2 is SNEGSKA (reference sequence). CDR3 residues: CSARDQGGADQPQHF. The CDR3 nucleotides are TGCAGTGCTAGAGATCAAGGGGGCGCAGATCAGCCCCAGCATTTT.

Comments on this clonotype: The junction and the germline gene differ at one end; a read error may be behind it. CDR3 sequence (DNA): TGTGCCAGTAGTACCCTACAGGGAAGGGGTACAGATACGCGGTATTTT. This codes for CASSTLQGRGTDTRYF. The chain is built from TRBV19 and TRBJ2-3, with D perhaps matching TRBD1 (6 bases). From germline, CDR1 is LNHDA and CDR2 SQIVND (reference sequence). The CDR3 runs to 16 residues.

This clonotype was seen at least ten times. The gene calls are TRBV15 and TRBJ2-1; D may correspond to TRBD1 or TRBD2 (5 bases each). The CDR3 runs 14 residues. Deletions cut 7 bases from V and 0 bases from J, with 10 bases between. Germline V CDR1 and CDR2: LNHNV, YYDKDF (reference sequence). This CDR3 reads CATKGRRSYNEQFF. The CDR3 coding sequence is TGTGCCACCAAGGGACGTCGCTCCTACAATGAGCAGTTCTTC. The full variable domain, its missing parts supplied by reference TRBV15 and TRBJ2-1, is DAMVIQNPRYQVTQFGKPVTLSCSQTLNHNVMYWYQQKSSQAPKLLFHYYDKDFNNEADTPDNFQSRRPNTSFCFLDIRSPGLGDTAMYLCATKGRRSYNEQFFGPGTRLTVL.

J is TRBJ2-3 and V is TRBV9; D is unresolved. There are 16 residues in the CDR3. The V end lost 0 bases, the J end lost 6 bases, and 17 bases lay between the germline ends. Germline CDR1 is SGDLS and CDR2 is YYNGEE. Here the CDR3 DNA reads TGTGCCAGCAGCGTAGGGGCCTTTGGGCGGCCCGATACGCAGTATTTT. It translates to CASSVGAFGRPDTQYF.

Many counts were recorded for this clonotype. The V gene is TRBV11-2, the J gene TRBJ2-7, with TRBD2 identical over 11 bases. V was pared by 3 bases and J by 3 bases, with 4 bases of the junction left unmatched. CDR1 and CDR2 from the germline V gene are SGHAT and FQNNGV. The CDR3 sequence is 15 residues long. DNA for the CDR3: TGTGCCAGCAGCTTCGGGGGACTAGCGGTCTACGAGCAGTACTTC. Translating gives CASSFGGLAVYEQYF.

A few counts support this clonotype. The CDR3 DNA is TGTGCCAGCACCGACGGGCTGAGTTCTGGAAACACCATATATTTT. Amino acid sequence: CASTDGLSSGNTIYF. The chain links TRBV6-2 or TRBV6-3 to TRBJ1-3, with D hard to call. The V gene lost 7 bases and the J gene lost 1 base, with 14 bases spanning the gap. This CDR3 is 15 amino acids long. The germline V gene has CDR1 MNHEY and CDR2 SVGEGT.

The chain has TRBV5-1 and TRBJ1-1; perhaps TRBD1 as D (6 bases). With 4 bases removed from V and 2 bases from J, the gap between germline ends came to 15 bases. The CDR3 spans 15 residues. Per the germline V gene, CDR1 is SGHRS and CDR2 is YFSETQ. The CDR3 region is CASSSNREQNTEAFF. The DNA of the CDR3 is TGCGCCAGCAGCAGTAACAGGGAACAAAACACTGAAGCTTTCTTT.

This clonotype was observed at least ten times. The genes are TRBV7-3 and TRBJ2-3; perhaps TRBD1 as D (6 bases). V lost 5 bases and J 4 bases, leaving 10 bases between the germline ends. The germline gives CDR1 SGHTA, CDR2 FQGTGA. This CDR3 has 13 residues. The CDR3 nucleotides read TGTGCCAGCAGCCCCGGGACACCAGATACGCAGTATTTT. Encoded protein: CASSPGTPDTQYF.

This chain joins TRBV19 and TRBJ2-3, with D perhaps assigned TRBD1 or TRBD2 (5 bases each). CDR1 is LNHDA and CDR2 is SQIVND in the germline V gene (reference sequence). The ends were cut back, 0 bases at V and 0 bases at J, with 10 bases in the middle. The CDR3 covers 16 residues. The CDR3, as DNA: TGTGCCAGTAGTATAGATGACGGGGCTAGCACAGATACGCAGTATTTT. This translates into CASSIDDGASTDTQYF.

This clonotype was seen only a few times. CDR3 nucleotide sequence: TGTGCCAGCACCACGGACAGGGCCTTCGCCGGGGAGCTGTTTTTT. Its protein product is CASTTDRAFAGELFF. The chain combines TRBV7-9 with TRBJ2-2; TRBD1 matches at 8 bases. There are 15 residues in the CDR3. Germline V CDR1 and CDR2: SEHNR, FQNEAQ (reference sequence). V dropped 7 bases and J dropped 6; count of bases not matched to a gene: 10.